The 28 T cell receptor beta chains listed next were all sequenced from one sample in a study of T cell changes during pregnancy in multiple sclerosis. Sequencing was performed with immunoSEQ multiplex PCR; in TCRdb, only in-frame clones are kept and a portion is missing. The table records about 76,000 clones, approximately 94% of them present only once. This specimen was peripheral blood, taken in the third trimester of pregnancy. These receptors originate from a female donor with multiple sclerosis, enrolled in a pregnancy study.

V gene TRBV6-4 combines with J gene TRBJ2-2, with 7 bases that match TRBD2. The junction had 7 bases not matched to a gene; V was cut back by 4 bases and J by 5 bases. CDR3 length: 15 amino acids. CDR1 is MRHNA and CDR2 is SNTAGT in the germline V gene. CDR3 region: CASSGLPGGTGELFF. The CDR3 DNA follows: TGTGCCAGCAGTGGGCTCCCCGGGGGGACCGGGGAGCTGTTTTTT.

This clone occurred once. The rearrangement joins TRBV5-4 to TRBJ2-7, with 12 nucleotides matching TRBD2. The J segment lost 5 bases and the V segment lost 10 bases, leaving 7 bases of the junction unmatched. Germline V gene sequence: CDR1 SGHNT, CDR2 YYREEE (reference sequence). The CDR3 is 13 residues long. CDR3 sequence reads: CAAASGGGHEQYF. Here the CDR3 DNA reads TGTGCCGCTGCTAGCGGGGGGGGCCACGAGCAGTACTTC.

The rearrangement uses TRBV29-1 and TRBJ1-1, with 7 bases aligning to TRBD1. Germline trimming cut 7 bases from V and 1 base from J; bases unmatched to any gene: 6. Germline V lookup: CDR1 SQVTM, CDR2 ANQGSEA. CDR3 length: 13 amino acids. The CDR3 loop reads CSGSRGRNTEAFF. CDR3 DNA sequence: TGCAGCGGTAGCAGGGGGAGGAACACTGAAGCTTTCTTT.

The chain employs TRBV5-8 and TRBJ1-1; D remains unclear. The germline V gene has CDR1 SGHTS and CDR2 YDEGEE. V was trimmed by 0 bases and J by 4 bases, leaving 13 bases between them. The CDR3 length is 15 residues. CDR3 nucleotide sequence: TGTGCCAGCAGCTTGGTTCCAGCAAGAGGCACTGAAGCTTTCTTT. Protein: CASSLVPARGTEAFF.

This rearrangement joins TRBV6-5 to TRBJ1-1; the D gene is possibly TRBD1 (5 bases). The CDR3 covers 14 residues. Trimming removed 6 bases at V and 0 bases at J, with 11 bases between. The germline V gene encodes CDR1 MNHEY and CDR2 SVGAGI. CDR3 residues: CASRPQGMNTEAFF. As DNA, the CDR3 is TGTGCCAGCAGGCCCCAGGGCATGAACACTGAAGCTTTCTTT.

This clone was counted a single time. CDR3: CASSLDRGPYGYTF. In nucleotides, the CDR3 is TGTGCCAGCAGCTTGGACAGGGGCCCCTATGGCTACACCTTC. The chain employs TRBV7-2 and TRBJ1-2; TRBD1 matches 9 bases. V shed 3 bases, J shed 4 bases, and the junction held 3 bases outside the gene matches. The CDR3 contains 14 residues. Germline V gives CDR1 SGHTA, CDR2 FQGNSA.

As to this clone: A read error may account for a junction end that differs from germline. The V call is TRBV7-7, the J call TRBJ2-5, with 9 bases matching TRBD1. The germline gives CDR1 SSHAT, CDR2 FNYEAQ (reference sequence). This CDR3 is built from 13 residues. In nucleotides, the CDR3 is TGTGCTAGCAGCCCCGGACAGGGGGAGACCCAGTACTTC. It translates to CASSPGQGETQYF.

CDR3 DNA sequence: TGCGCCAGCAGCTTCAACCCTAGCGGGGGGGAAGAGACCCAGTACTTC. This encodes CASSFNPSGGEETQYF. This chain uses TRBV5-1 with TRBJ2-5; 12 bases are a match to TRBD2. CDR1 and CDR2 (germline): SGHRS, YFSETQ. This CDR3 spans 16 amino acids. The J segment lost 3 bases and the V segment lost 2 bases, leaving 5 bases of the junction unmatched.

J is TRBJ2-2 and V is TRBV5-1; 10 positions match TRBD2. This CDR3 spans 14 amino acids. Germline CDR1 SGHRS, CDR2 YFSETQ. After removal of 7 bases from V and 4 bases from J, the junction contained 4 bases not matched to a gene. The chain's CDR3 is CASGRLAGTGELFF. The CDR3, as DNA: TGCGCCAGCGGGCGACTAGCGGGCACCGGGGAGCTGTTTTTT.

This chain uses TRBV7-3 with TRBJ2-3, with D tentatively TRBD2 (6 bases). Trimming took off 3 bases at V and 6 bases at J, with 16 bases between the two ends. The CDR3 covers 15 residues. Germline V CDR1 and CDR2: SGHTA, FQGTGA. CDR3: CASSFGGQRADTQYF. CDR3 in DNA: TGTGCCAGCAGCTTCGGGGGTCAAAGGGCTGATACGCAGTATTTT.

The V call is TRBV9, the J call TRBJ1-2, with D hard to call. The V gene lost 4 bases and the J gene lost 8 bases, with 21 bases spanning the gap. The length of the CDR3 is 15 residues. Germline loops: CDR1 SGDLS, CDR2 YYNGEE. As DNA, the CDR3 is TGTGCCAGCAGCCTCCCTGCTAAGGGAGGACTGGGCTACACCTTC. This sequence encodes CASSLPAKGGLGYTF.

The CDR3 nucleotides are TGTGCCAGCAGCCTAGGGCGGGGACGGGAGACCCAGTACTTC. It encodes CASSLGRGRETQYF. This rearrangement joins TRBV7-2 to TRBJ2-5; a possible D gene is TRBD2 (6 bases). From germline, CDR1 is SGHTA and CDR2 FQGNSA. Trimming removed 5 bases from V and 5 bases from J, with 15 bases in between. This CDR3 region has 14 residues.

The rearrangement uses TRBV6-5 and TRBJ1-6, with TRBD1 as a possible D gene (6 bases). With 0 bases removed from V and 7 bases from J, the gap between germline ends came to 10 bases. The germline gives CDR1 MNHEY, CDR2 SVGAGI. The CDR3 loop spans 15 amino acids. The CDR3 coding sequence is TGTGCCAGCAGTTACTCGAGGGGGTGGAATTCACCCCTCCACTTT. Translated, it gives CASSYSRGWNSPLHF.

This clone showed up just once. The chain has TRBV5-6 and TRBJ2-3; D perhaps matches TRBD1 (6 bases). The ends were cut back, 2 bases at V and 0 bases at J, with 7 bases in the middle. The V gene's germline CDR1 is SGHDT and CDR2 YYEEEE. This CDR3 has 14 residues. CDR3 sequence reads: CASSFDRSTDTQYF. CDR3 nucleotide sequence: TGTGCCAGCAGCTTCGACAGGAGCACAGATACGCAGTATTTT.

The genes are TRBV15 and TRBJ2-5; TRBD2 is a possible D gene (5 bases). The germline CDR1 and CDR2 sequences are LNHNV and YYDKDF (reference sequence). Trimming took 8 bases from V and 3 from J, leaving 10 bases between them. The CDR3 contains 12 residues. The CDR3: CATGGPKETQYF. CDR3 in DNA: TGTGCCACCGGAGGACCGAAAGAGACCCAGTACTTC.

This chain connects TRBV4-3 to TRBJ2-7; 9 bases match TRBD1. Germline assignment: CDR1 LGHNA and CDR2 YSLEER. This CDR3 comprises 17 residues. The V gene end was trimmed by 0 bases and the J gene end by 2 bases; junction bases not matched to a gene: 8. CDR3 sequence reads: CASSQESRDRATYEQYF. The CDR3 DNA reads TGCGCCAGCAGCCAAGAAAGTCGGGACAGGGCCACCTACGAGCAGTACTTC.

The chain uses TRBV6-5 and TRBJ1-5; no clear D. Germline values: CDR1 MNHEY, CDR2 SVGAGI. With 6 bases removed from V and 9 bases from J, the gap between germline ends came to 15 bases. The CDR3 covers 13 residues. The CDR3 DNA is TGTGCCAGCAGCCTAACCCTTCTTGGGCCCCAGCATTTT. Protein: CASSLTLLGPQHF.

The V call is TRBV11-3, the J call TRBJ2-3; 7 nucleotides match TRBD1. CDR3 length: 14 residues. V lost 1 base and J lost 3; bases outside the gene matches: 1. CDR1 is SGHNT and CDR2 is YENEEA in the germline V gene. DNA of the CDR3: TGTGCCAGCAGCTTAGGACAGGGAACAGATACGCAGTATTTT. It encodes CASSLGQGTDTQYF.

This chain connects TRBV4-2 to TRBJ2-3; 10 nucleotides line up with TRBD2. CDR3 size: 18 residues. Germline CDR1 LGHNA, CDR2 YNFKEQ. Germline trimming cut 0 bases from V and 5 bases from J; bases unmatched to any gene: 11. Here the CDR3 DNA reads TGTGCCAGCAGCCAAGATGCCAGCGGGGGGGCTCGAATAGATACGCAGTATTTT. This sequence encodes CASSQDASGGARIDTQYF.

This rearrangement joins TRBV5-8 to TRBJ1-5; D remains unclear. This CDR3 region has 19 residues. Trimming took off 3 bases at V and 3 bases at J, with 25 bases between the two ends. Germline V gives CDR1 SGHTS, CDR2 YDEGEE. The CDR3 nucleotides are TGTGCCAGCAGCTCTGACTCCCCGGTTTCTAAACGCCCCAATCAGCCCCAGCATTTT. This gives the protein CASSSDSPVSKRPNQPQHF.

The V and J genes are TRBV7-2 and TRBJ1-1; no reliable D call. Germline-derived CDR1 and CDR2 are SGHTA and FQGNSA. V lost 5 bases and J 0 bases, leaving 13 bases between the germline ends. CDR3 length equals 15 residues. CDR3 sequence reads: CASSQTGALNTEAFF. The CDR3 coding sequence is TGTGCCAGCAGCCAAACGGGAGCTTTGAACACTGAAGCTTTCTTT.

This clone came up once. This chain connects TRBV7-6 to TRBJ2-3; tentative D call: TRBD2 (6 bases). Germline lookup yields CDR1 SGHVS and CDR2 FNYEAQ. V lost 5 bases and J lost 6, with 9 bases in between. The CDR3 consists of 12 residues. CDR3 loop: CASSPRGDTQYF. CDR3 DNA sequence: TGTGCCAGCAGCCCGCGGGGTGATACGCAGTATTTT.

The V gene is TRBV5-8, the J gene TRBJ2-4; TRBD2 might be the D (5 bases). V lost 1 base to trimming and J lost 11 bases, with 10 bases between them. Germline V gives CDR1 SGHTS, CDR2 YDEGEE. This CDR3 has 12 residues. The CDR3 nucleotides read TGTGCCAGCAGCTTGTTGTGGGAGTTTCAGTACTTC. Its translation is CASSLLWEFQYF.

CDR3 sequence reads: CASSQGTASYGYTF. DNA for the CDR3: TGCGCCAGCAGCCAAGGGACAGCGAGCTATGGCTACACCTTC. V gene TRBV4-3 combines with J gene TRBJ1-2, with a weak D call TRBD1 (6 bases). Trimming cost V 1 base and J 4 bases, with 10 bases left between them. The CDR3 contains 14 residues. Germline-derived CDR1 and CDR2 are LGHNA and YSLEER.

The chain has TRBV6-5 and TRBJ1-2; no clear D gene. V lost 7 bases and J 4 bases, leaving 16 bases between the germline ends. The CDR3 is made up of 14 amino acids. CDR1 is MNHEY and CDR2 is SVGAGI in the germline V gene. For the CDR3, the DNA is TGTGCCAGCATCCCGGCGGGGTTTAGCTATGGCTACACCTTC. It translates to CASIPAGFSYGYTF.

The V and J genes are TRBV28 and TRBJ1-5, with D unclear. This CDR3 comprises 15 residues. Germline CDR1 MDHEN, CDR2 SYDVKM. V was trimmed by 5 bases and J by 3 bases, leaving 14 bases between them. This chain's CDR3 is CASSITTPANQPQHF. CDR3 DNA: TGTGCCAGCAGTATAACGACACCCGCCAATCAGCCCCAGCATTTT. Full variable domain (outside the CDR3, taken from reference TRBV28 and TRBJ1-5): DVKVTQSSRYLVKRTGEKVFLECVQDMDHENMFWYRQDPGLGLRLIYFSYDVKMKEKGDIPEGYSVSREKKERFSLILESASTNQTSMYLCASSITTPANQPQHFGDGTRLSIL.

V is TRBV30 and J is TRBJ1-3; no clear D. The V gene lost 4 bases and the J gene lost 4 bases, with 5 bases spanning the gap. Looked up from germline, CDR1 is GTSNPN and CDR2 is SVGIG (reference sequence). This CDR3 spans 11 amino acids. The CDR3 coding sequence is TGTGCCTGGACTCCGGGAAACACCATATATTTT. Translating gives CAWTPGNTIYF.

This clone was picked up a small number of times. V usage is TRBV6-4 and J usage is TRBJ2-1, with TRBD1 identical over 7 bases. The germline gives CDR1 MRHNA, CDR2 SNTAGT. The CDR3 has 14 residues. V was clipped by 0 bases and J by 11 bases; unmatched bases: 7. The CDR3: CASSDSTERGQQFF. In nucleotides, the CDR3 is TGTGCCAGCAGTGACTCGACGGAGAGGGGGCAGCAGTTCTTC.